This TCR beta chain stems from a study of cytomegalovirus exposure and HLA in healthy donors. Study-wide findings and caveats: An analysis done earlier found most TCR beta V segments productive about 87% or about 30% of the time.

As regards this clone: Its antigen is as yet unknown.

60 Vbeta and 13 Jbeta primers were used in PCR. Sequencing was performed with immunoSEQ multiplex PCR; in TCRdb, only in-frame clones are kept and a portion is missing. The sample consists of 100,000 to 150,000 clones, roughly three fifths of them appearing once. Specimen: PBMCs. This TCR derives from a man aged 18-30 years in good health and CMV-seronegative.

CDR3 residues: CASSQDGTSGTTDTQYF. The CDR3 DNA reads as TGTGCCAGCAGCCAAGATGGGACTAGCGGGACCACAGATACGCAGTATTTT. The J gene is TRBJ2-3, the V gene TRBV4-2; 13 nucleotides match TRBD2. The trim removed 0 bases at V and 2 bases at J, leaving 2 bases unmatched. The CDR3 is 17 amino acids. Per germline, CDR1 LGHNA and CDR2 YNFKEQ.